Below, 8 T cell receptor beta chains from the same sample are listed, as sequenced in a study of cytomegalovirus exposure and HLA in healthy donors. Primers included in the PCR were 60 Vbeta and 13 Jbeta primers. Libraries were prepared by immunoSEQ multiplex PCR; TCRdb keeps only in-frame clonotypes and omits some of them. This sample lists tens of thousands of clones; its ten largest clones have less than 3.5%. Material for sequencing was PBMCs. These TCRs come from a woman aged 40-49 years in good health and CMV-seropositive.

This rearrangement joins TRBV6-5 to TRBJ2-7; 8 nucleotides align to TRBD1. The germline V gene encodes CDR1 MNHEY and CDR2 SVGAGI. The CDR3 length is 15 residues. J lost 2 bases, V lost 7 bases, and 10 bases had no gene match. In nucleotides, the CDR3 is TGTGCCAGCATAATGACGCTGGGACAGGCCTACGAGCAGTACTTC. Amino acid sequence: CASIMTLGQAYEQYF.

The chain recombines TRBV6-6 with TRBJ2-1, with D possibly TRBD2 on 6 matching bases. The V gene's germline CDR1 is MNHNY and CDR2 SVGAGI (reference sequence). V shed 2 bases and J shed 6 bases, with 17 bases lying between them. This CDR3 has 16 residues. The CDR3 is CASSYGSGFGLNEQFF. CDR3 sequence (DNA): TGTGCCAGCAGTTACGGTAGCGGCTTTGGACTCAATGAGCAGTTCTTC.

The chain uses TRBV25-1 and TRBJ2-7; 8 bases line up with TRBD1. The length of the CDR3 is 14 residues. V shed 6 bases, J shed 2 bases, and the junction held 6 bases outside the gene matches. Germline lookup yields CDR1 MGHDK and CDR2 SYGVNS. CDR3 nucleotide sequence: TGTGCCAGCAGAGACACAGGGGGAACCTACGAGCAGTACTTC. Its translation: CASRDTGGTYEQYF.

The J gene is TRBJ1-5, the V gene TRBV27; no definite D call. The V gene lost 4 bases and the J gene lost 6 bases, with 7 bases spanning the gap. The CDR3 has 12 amino acids. CDR1 and CDR2 from the germline V gene are MNHEY and SMNVEV (reference sequence). Here the CDR3 reads CASSSRGQPQHF. For the CDR3, the DNA is TGTGCCAGCAGTTCCCGGGGTCAGCCCCAGCATTTT.

This chain uses TRBV30 with TRBJ2-3; the D gene is possibly TRBD2 (6 bases). The germline V and J ends were trimmed by 0 bases and 7 bases, with 11 bases remaining between them. Germline-derived CDR1 and CDR2 are GTSNPN and SVGIG (reference sequence). This CDR3 comprises 13 residues. The CDR3 loop is CAWSVGGWNTQYF. In DNA form, the CDR3 reads TGTGCCTGGAGTGTGGGGGGATGGAATACGCAGTATTTT.

This sequence joins TRBV5-3 and TRBJ1-1, with TRBD1 matching 7 bases. TRBV5-3 is an open reading frame whose function is uncertain. Germline trimming cut 4 bases from V and 6 bases from J; bases unmatched to any gene: 9. This CDR3 is built from 14 residues. The CDR3 DNA reads as TGTGCCAGAAGCCGACAGGGTGCGGGATCTGAAGCTTTCTTT. It specifies CARSRQGAGSEAFF.

As to this clone: Additional DNA sequences in this sample encode the identical CDR3. The V gene is TRBV30, the J gene TRBJ2-7; 7 bases are shared with TRBD1. The CDR3 contains 12 residues. Germline-derived CDR1 and CDR2 are GTSNPN and SVGIG (reference sequence). The J segment lost 6 bases and the V segment lost 1 base, leaving 3 bases of the junction unmatched. The CDR3 DNA reads as TGTGCCTGGAGTGGACAGGGCGGCGAGCAGTACTTC. This encodes CAWSGQGGEQYF. Filled out from reference TRBV30 and TRBJ2-7, the complete variable domain reads SQTIHQWPATLVQPVGSPLSLECTVEGTSNPNLYWYRQAAGRGLQLLFYSVGIGQISSEVPQNLSASRPQDRQFILSSKKLLLSDSGFYLCAWSGQGGEQYFGPGTRLTVT.

The rearrangement joins TRBV6-5 to TRBJ2-7, with 7 bases aligning to TRBD1. V trimming: 6 bases; J trimming: 4 bases; junction bases outside the gene matches: 9. Germline V gene data show CDR1 as MNHEY and CDR2 as SVGAGI. The CDR3 loop spans 14 amino acids. The CDR3 nucleotides read TGTGCCAGCAGACTAAGACAGGGATGGTACGAGCAGTACTTC. It yields the protein CASRLRQGWYEQYF.